The TCR beta chain described here comes from a study of blood T cell repertoires in COVID-19. This clone has more than one count but fewer than ten. Individuals drawn from around 25 US areas were roughly 18 to 95 years old. Participants were placed into cohorts based on the clinical history they reported. It was within 2 weeks before study entry that exposed participants met a COVID-19 case. The CDR3 extends over 15 amino acids. V lost 4 bases and J lost 0, with 11 bases in between. Germline V CDR1 and CDR2: SGHRS, YFSETQ. In the authors' workflow: Reference gene primer amplification gave estimated nucleated cell counts. Generated by immunoSEQ multiplex PCR, the TCRdb table keeps only in-frame clones and is missing some. V, J and clone size are those of that table, while D and trimming were read from the DNA. Among 150,000 or so clones listed, 84% were seen once.

This clonotype was sampled from a woman in her forties or fifties who had been exposed to COVID-19. Sequenced input: PBMCs or T cells enriched from blood (not recorded which). This chain connects TRBV5-1 to TRBJ2-1, with a possible D match to TRBD2 (6 bases). CDR3 sequence reads: CASSKEGSSYNEQFF. CDR3 bases: TGCGCCAGCAGCAAGGAGGGCAGCTCCTACAATGAGCAGTTCTTC. Supplemented by reference TRBV5-1 and TRBJ2-1, the full variable domain reads KAGVTQTPRYLIKTRGQQVTLSCSPISGHRSVSWYQQTPGQGLQFLFEYFSETQRNKGNFPGRFSGRQFSNSRSEMNVSTLELGDSALYLCASSKEGSSYNEQFFGPGTRLTVL.